The clone carrying this TCR beta chain occurred once. This sample was included in a study of blood T cells in healthy people across ages. The CDR3 contains 13 residues. Germline V lookup: CDR1 SQVTM, CDR2 ANQGSEA. With 5 bases clipped from V and 11 bases from J, the junction kept 13 bases outside the gene matches. A second PCR, run for about 6 to 11 cycles, used a sample-barcoded 5' primer plus a J-beta primer mix. TCRdb called the 5' RACE reads again in MiXCR, with one record for every CDR3 protein. The sample holds about a million distinct CDR3 sequences, just over 50% seen once. The chain is built from TRBV29-1 and TRBJ2-5; 8 bases fit TRBD1. The sample consisted of blood. The receptor's source is a woman aged 60-75 years in good health. The CDR3 DNA follows: TGCAGCGTTCACAGGGGGGCCTACAGTGAGCAGTACTTC. It encodes CSVHRGAYSEQYF.